This T cell receptor (beta chain) comes out of a study of T cell responses to AZD1222 COVID-19 vaccine. At the level of the study: Pooled together were second doses at about 4 or about 12 weeks.

Details on this clone: Its target is not known.

The protocol was immunoSEQ multiplex PCR, while the TCRdb copy is restricted to in-frame clones and leaves out a portion. The data contain over 100,000 clones, roughly 94% of them singletons. General study points: Females made up more of the donors, who were largely white British, and clonal diversity may have come out too low. Reportedly, nearly half of unique spike TCRs recognized epitopes outside B.1.351/B.1.1.7 mutations.

Germline V gives CDR1 SGHVS, CDR2 FNYEAQ. This CDR3 is built from 14 residues. V shed 3 bases and J shed 0 bases, with 8 bases lying between them. The receptor was isolated from an adult in good health. The V call is TRBV7-6, the J call TRBJ1-1, with D unresolved. The starting material was peripheral blood, obtained on day 0 of AZD1222 vaccination. CDR3 sequence (DNA): TGTGCCAGCAGCTTCGTAATAATGAACACTGAAGCTTTCTTT. It encodes CASSFVIMNTEAFF. The complete variable domain, with remaining parts taken from reference TRBV7-6 and TRBJ1-1, reads GAGVSQSPRYKVTKRGQDVALRCDPISGHVSLYWYRQALGQGPEFLTYFNYEAQQDKSGLPNDRFSAERPEGSISTLTIQRTEQRDSAMYRCASSFVIMNTEAFFGQGTRLTVV.